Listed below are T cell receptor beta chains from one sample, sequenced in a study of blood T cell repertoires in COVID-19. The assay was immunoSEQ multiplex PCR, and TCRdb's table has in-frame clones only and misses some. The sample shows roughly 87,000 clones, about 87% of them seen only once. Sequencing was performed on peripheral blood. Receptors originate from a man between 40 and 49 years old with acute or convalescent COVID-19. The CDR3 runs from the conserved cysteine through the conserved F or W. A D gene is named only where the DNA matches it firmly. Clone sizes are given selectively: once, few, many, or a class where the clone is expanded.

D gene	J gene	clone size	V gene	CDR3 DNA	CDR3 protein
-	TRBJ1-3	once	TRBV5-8	TGTGCCAGCAGCTTGGACCTGGCCTCTGGAAACACCATATATTTT	CASSLDLASGNTIYF
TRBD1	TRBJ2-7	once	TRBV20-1	TGCAGTGCTAGTTATAAACAGGGGGCCTTCTACGAGCAGTACTTC	CSASYKQGAFYEQYF
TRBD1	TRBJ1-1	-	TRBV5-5	TGTGCCAGCAGCTCTAGTCCCCAGGGGGCCTACACTGAAGCTTTCTTT	CASSSSPQGAYTEAFF
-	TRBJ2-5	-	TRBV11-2	TGTGCCAGCAGTTCCAATTGGGGAAAAGGGACACCCCAAGAGACCCAGTACTTC	CASSSNWGKGTPQETQYF
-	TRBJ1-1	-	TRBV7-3	TGTGCCAGCAGTCGGGGGACCGAGAACACTGAAGCTTTCTTT	CASSRGTENTEAFF
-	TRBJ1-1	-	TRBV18	TGTGCCAGCTCACCATATATTGGACAGCCGAACACTGAAGCTTTCTTT	CASSPYIGQPNTEAFF
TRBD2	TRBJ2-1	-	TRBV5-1	TGCGCCAGCAGCTTAGCGGGAGGCCAATACAATGAGCAGTTCTTC	CASSLAGGQYNEQFF
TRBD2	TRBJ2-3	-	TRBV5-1	TGCGCCAGCAGCTTTAGCGGGGGGACAGATACGCAGTATTTT	CASSFSGGTDTQYF
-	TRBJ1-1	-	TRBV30	TGTGCCTGGTTTATGAACACTGAAGCTTTCTTT	CAWFMNTEAFF
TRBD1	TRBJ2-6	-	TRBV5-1	TGCGCCAGCAGCACGATCCAGGGGGCGGCCTCTGGGGCCAACGTCCTGACTTTC	CASSTIQGAASGANVLTF
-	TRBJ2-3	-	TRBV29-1	TGCAGCGTTGTCGCAAAAACTAGCACAGATACGCAGTATTTT	CSVVAKTSTDTQYF
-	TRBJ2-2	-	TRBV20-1	TGCAGTGCTAGTAGTCTAGCAGACACCGGGGAGCTGTTTTTT	CSASSLADTGELFF
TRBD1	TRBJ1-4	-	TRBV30	TGTGCCTGGAGTGTGGGGACAGGGTTGAAGAATGAAAAACTGTTTTTT	CAWSVGTGLKNEKLFF
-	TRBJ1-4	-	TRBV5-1	TGCGCCAGCAGCCCCGGGATAAAGAATGAAAAACTGTTTTTT	CASSPGIKNEKLFF
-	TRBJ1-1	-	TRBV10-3	TGTGCCATCAGTGTTGTGCGAAACACTGAAGCTTTCTTT	CAISVVRNTEAFF
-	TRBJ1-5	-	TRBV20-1	TGCAGTGCCAGTCGGGGGGAGAATAGCAATCAGCCCCAGCATTTT	CSASRGENSNQPQHF
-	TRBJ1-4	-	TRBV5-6	TGTGCCAGCAGCTGGGGACAAATTAATGAAAAACTGTTTTTT	CASSWGQINEKLFF
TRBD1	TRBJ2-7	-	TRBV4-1	TGCGCCAGCAGCCAAGAATGGACAGGGTCCTACGAGCAGTACTTC	CASSQEWTGSYEQYF
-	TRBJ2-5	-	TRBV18	TGTGCCAGCTCACCGAACAGGGTTGGAGAGACCCAGTACTTC	CASSPNRVGETQYF
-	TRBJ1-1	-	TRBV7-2	TGTGCCAGCAGCCGCCGGGTAGACACTGAAGCTTTCTTT	CASSRRVDTEAFF
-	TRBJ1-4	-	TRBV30	TGTGCCTGGAGTGGAGAGGTCCCAACTAATGAAAAACTGTTTTTT	CAWSGEVPTNEKLFF
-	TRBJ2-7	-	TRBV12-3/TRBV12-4	TGTGCCAGCAGTTTAACTAGCTTCGACGAGCAGTACTTC	CASSLTSFDEQYF